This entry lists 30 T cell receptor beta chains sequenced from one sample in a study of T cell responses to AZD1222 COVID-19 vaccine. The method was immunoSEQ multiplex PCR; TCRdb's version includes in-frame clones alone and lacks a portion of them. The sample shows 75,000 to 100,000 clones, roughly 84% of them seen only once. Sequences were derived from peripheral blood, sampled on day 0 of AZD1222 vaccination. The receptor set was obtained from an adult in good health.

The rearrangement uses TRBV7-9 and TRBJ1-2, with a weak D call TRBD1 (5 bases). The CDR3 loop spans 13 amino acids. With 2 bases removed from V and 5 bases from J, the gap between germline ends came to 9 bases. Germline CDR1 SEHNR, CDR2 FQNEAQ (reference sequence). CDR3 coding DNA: TGTGCCAGCAGCTTACAGGCAGGGTATGGCTACACCTTC. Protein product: CASSLQAGYGYTF.

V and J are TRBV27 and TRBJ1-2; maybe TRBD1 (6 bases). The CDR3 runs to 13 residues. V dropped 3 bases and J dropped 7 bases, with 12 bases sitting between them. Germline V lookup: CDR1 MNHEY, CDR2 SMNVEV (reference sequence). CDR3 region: CASSLSRGSGYTF. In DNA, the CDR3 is TGTGCCAGCAGTTTGTCCAGGGGTTCTGGCTACACCTTC.

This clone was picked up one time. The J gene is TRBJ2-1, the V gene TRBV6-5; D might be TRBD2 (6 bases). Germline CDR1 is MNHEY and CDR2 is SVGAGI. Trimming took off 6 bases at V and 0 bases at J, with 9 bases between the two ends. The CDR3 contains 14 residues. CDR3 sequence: CASSSGLSYNEQFF. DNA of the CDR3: TGTGCCAGCAGCAGCGGGCTCTCCTACAATGAGCAGTTCTTC.

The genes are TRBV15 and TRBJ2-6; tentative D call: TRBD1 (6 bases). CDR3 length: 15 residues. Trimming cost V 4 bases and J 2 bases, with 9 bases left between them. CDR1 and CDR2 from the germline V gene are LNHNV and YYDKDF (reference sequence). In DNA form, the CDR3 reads TGTGCCACCAGCAAAACAGGGACTGGGGCCAACGTCCTGACTTTC. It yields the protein CATSKTGTGANVLTF.

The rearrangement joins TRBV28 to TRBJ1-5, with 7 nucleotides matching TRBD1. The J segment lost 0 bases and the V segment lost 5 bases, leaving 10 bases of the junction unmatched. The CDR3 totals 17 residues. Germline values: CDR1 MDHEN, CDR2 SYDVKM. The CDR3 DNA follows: TGTGCCAGCAGTGCCGGCCAGGGGGGTAATAGCAATCAGCCCCAGCATTTT. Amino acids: CASSAGQGGNSNQPQHF.

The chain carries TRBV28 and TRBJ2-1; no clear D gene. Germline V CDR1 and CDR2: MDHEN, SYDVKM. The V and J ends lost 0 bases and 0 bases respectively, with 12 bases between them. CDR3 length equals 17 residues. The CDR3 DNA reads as TGTGCCAGCAGTTTATGGGGCAGGACGAGCTCCTACAATGAGCAGTTCTTC. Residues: CASSLWGRTSSYNEQFF.

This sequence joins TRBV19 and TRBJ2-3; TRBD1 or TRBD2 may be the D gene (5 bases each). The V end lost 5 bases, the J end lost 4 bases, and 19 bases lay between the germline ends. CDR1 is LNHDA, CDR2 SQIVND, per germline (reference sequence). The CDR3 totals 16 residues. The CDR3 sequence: CASSALGLVGADTQYF. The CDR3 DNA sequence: TGTGCCAGTAGTGCCCTTGGACTGGTGGGGGCAGATACGCAGTATTTT.

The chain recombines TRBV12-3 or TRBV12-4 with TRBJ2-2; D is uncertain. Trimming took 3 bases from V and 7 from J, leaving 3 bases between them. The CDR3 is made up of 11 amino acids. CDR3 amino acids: CASSFIGELFF. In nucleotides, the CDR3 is TGTGCCAGCAGTTTTATCGGGGAGCTGTTTTTT.

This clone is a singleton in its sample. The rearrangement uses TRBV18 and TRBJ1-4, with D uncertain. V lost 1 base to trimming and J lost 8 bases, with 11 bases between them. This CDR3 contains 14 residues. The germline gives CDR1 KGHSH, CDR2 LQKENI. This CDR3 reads CASSPHPSGEKLFF. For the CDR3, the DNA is TGTGCCAGCTCACCACACCCAAGCGGAGAAAAACTGTTTTTT.

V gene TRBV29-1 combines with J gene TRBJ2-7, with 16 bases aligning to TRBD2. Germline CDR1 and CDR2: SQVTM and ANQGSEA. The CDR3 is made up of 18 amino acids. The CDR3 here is CRGPGTSGGAGGSYEQYF. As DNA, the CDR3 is TGCAGAGGCCCCGGGACTAGCGGGGGGGCAGGCGGCTCCTACGAGCAGTACTTC.

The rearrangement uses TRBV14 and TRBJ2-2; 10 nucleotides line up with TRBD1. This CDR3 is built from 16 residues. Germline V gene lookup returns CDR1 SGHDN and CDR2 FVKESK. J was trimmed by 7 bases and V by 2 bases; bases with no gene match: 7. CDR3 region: CASSQPGQGNFGELFF. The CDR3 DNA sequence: TGTGCCAGCAGCCAACCGGGACAGGGGAATTTCGGGGAGCTGTTTTTT.

CDR3 nucleotide sequence: TGTGCCAGCAGCACGGGACATGCAACTTATGGCTACACCTTC. Translation gives CASSTGHATYGYTF. The chain is built from TRBV11-3 and TRBJ1-2; D is possibly TRBD1 (6 bases). The CDR3 runs 14 residues. Germline V gene data show CDR1 as SGHNT and CDR2 as YENEEA. V was cut by 5 bases and J by 5 bases, with 15 bases left in between.

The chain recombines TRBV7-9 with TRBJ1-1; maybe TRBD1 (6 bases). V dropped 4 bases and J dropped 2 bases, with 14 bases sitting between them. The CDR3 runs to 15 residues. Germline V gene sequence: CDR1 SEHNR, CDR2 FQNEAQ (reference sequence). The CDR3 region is CASSWEGGPNTEAFF. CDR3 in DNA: TGTGCCAGCAGCTGGGAAGGGGGGCCAAACACTGAAGCTTTCTTT.

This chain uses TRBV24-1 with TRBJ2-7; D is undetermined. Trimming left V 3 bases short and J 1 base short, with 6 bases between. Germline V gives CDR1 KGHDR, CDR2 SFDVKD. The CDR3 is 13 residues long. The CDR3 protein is CATSDPVSYEQYF. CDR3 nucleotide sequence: TGTGCCACCAGTGATCCAGTTTCCTACGAGCAGTACTTC.

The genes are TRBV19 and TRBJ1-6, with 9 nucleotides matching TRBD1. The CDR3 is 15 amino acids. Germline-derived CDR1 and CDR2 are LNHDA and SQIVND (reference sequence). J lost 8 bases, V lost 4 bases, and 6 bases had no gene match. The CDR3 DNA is TGTGCCAGTAGTACGGGACAGGGAGGGTATTCACCCCTCCACTTT. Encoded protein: CASSTGQGGYSPLHF.

The CDR3 bases are TGTGCCAGCAGCTTATCTAGGGACGAGCAGTACTTC. This encodes CASSLSRDEQYF. The chain joins TRBV11-3 to TRBJ2-7; no clear D. The CDR3 runs to 12 residues. CDR1 is SGHNT and CDR2 is YENEEA in the germline V gene. Trimming stripped 2 bases from V and 5 bases from J, with 7 bases between.

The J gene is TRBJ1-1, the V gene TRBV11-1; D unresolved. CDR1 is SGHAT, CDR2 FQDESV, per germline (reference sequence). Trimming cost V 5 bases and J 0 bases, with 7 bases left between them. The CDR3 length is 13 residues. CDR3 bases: TGTGCCAGCAGCGACCTCCTGAACACTGAAGCTTTCTTT. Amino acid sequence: CASSDLLNTEAFF.

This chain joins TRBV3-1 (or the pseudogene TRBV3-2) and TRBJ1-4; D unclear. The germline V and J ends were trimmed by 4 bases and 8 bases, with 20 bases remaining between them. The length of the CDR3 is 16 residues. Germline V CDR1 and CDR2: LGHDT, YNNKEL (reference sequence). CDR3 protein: CASSPRIGSGREKLFF. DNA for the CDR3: TGTGCCAGCAGCCCCAGAATCGGCAGTGGGAGAGAAAAACTGTTTTTT.

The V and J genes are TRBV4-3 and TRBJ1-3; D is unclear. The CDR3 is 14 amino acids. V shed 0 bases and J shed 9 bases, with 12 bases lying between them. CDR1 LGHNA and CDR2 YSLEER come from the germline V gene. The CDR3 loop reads CASSQESVLGTIYF. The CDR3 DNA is TGCGCCAGCAGCCAAGAGTCGGTTTTAGGCACCATATATTTT.

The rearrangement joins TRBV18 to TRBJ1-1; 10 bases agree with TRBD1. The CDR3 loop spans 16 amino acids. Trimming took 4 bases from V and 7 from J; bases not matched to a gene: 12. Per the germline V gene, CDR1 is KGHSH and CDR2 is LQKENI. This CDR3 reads CASSQPRQGARSEAFF. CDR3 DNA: TGTGCCAGCTCACAACCGCGACAGGGGGCGAGAAGTGAAGCTTTCTTT.

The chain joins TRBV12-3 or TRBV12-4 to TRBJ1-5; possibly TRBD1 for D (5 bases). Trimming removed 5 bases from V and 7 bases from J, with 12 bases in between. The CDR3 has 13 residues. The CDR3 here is CASSPQGYQPQHF. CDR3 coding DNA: TGTGCCAGCAGTCCCCAGGGTTACCAGCCCCAGCATTTT.

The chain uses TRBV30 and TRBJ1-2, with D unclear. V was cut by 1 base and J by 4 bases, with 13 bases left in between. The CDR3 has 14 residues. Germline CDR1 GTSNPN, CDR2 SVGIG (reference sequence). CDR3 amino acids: CAWSATREGYGYTF. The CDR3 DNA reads TGTGCCTGGAGTGCGACCCGCGAGGGCTATGGCTACACCTTC. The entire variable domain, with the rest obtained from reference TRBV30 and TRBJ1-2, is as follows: SQTIHQWPATLVQPVGSPLSLECTVEGTSNPNLYWYRQAAGRGLQLLFYSVGIGQISSEVPQNLSASRPQDRQFILSSKKLLLSDSGFYLCAWSATREGYGYTFGSGTRLTVV.

The CDR3, as DNA: TGTGCCAGCAGCCAGCGGGGGGCCTACAATGAGCAGTTCTTC. Its protein product is CASSQRGAYNEQFF. The chain recombines TRBV3-1 (or the pseudogene TRBV3-2) with TRBJ2-1, with TRBD2 matching 8 bases. V shed 3 bases and J 2 bases; nucleotides not matched to a gene: 0. Germline V lookup: CDR1 LGHDT, CDR2 YNNKEL (reference sequence). The CDR3 consists of 14 residues.

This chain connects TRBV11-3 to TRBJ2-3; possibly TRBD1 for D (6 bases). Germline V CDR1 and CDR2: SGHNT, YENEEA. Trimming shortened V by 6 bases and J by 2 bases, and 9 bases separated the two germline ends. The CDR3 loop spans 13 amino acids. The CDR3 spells CASRRDNTDTQYF. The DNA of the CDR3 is TGTGCCAGCAGAAGGGACAACACAGATACGCAGTATTTT.

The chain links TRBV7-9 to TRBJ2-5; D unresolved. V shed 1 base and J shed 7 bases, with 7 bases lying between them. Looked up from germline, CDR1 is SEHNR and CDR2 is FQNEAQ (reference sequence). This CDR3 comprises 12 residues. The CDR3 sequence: CASSLEPGTQYF. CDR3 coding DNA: TGTGCCAGCAGCTTAGAGCCAGGGACCCAGTACTTC. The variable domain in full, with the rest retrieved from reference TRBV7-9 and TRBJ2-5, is DTGVSQNPRHKITKRGQNVTFRCDPISEHNRLYWYRQTLGQGPEFLTYFQNEAQLEKSRLLSDRFSAERPKGSFSTLEIQRTEQGDSAMYLCASSLEPGTQYFGPGTRLLVL.

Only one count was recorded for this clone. The CDR3 protein is CASSQGDQLYEQYF. The DNA of the CDR3 is TGCGCCAGCAGCCAAGGAGACCAGCTTTACGAGCAGTACTTC. The rearrangement uses TRBV4-1 and TRBJ2-7, with D uncertain. This CDR3 is built from 14 residues. V lost 1 base to trimming and J lost 4 bases, with 11 bases between them. The germline CDR1 and CDR2 sequences are MGHRA and YSYEKL.

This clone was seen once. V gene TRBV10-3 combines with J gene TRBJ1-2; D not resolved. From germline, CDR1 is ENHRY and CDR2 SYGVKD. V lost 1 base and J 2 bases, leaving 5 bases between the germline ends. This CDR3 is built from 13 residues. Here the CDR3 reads CAISEWQNYGYTF. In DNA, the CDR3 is TGTGCCATCAGTGAGTGGCAGAACTATGGCTACACCTTC.

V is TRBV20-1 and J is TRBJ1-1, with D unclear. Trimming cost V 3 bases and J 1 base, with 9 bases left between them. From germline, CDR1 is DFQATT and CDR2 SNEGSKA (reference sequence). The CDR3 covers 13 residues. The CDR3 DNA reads TGCAGTGCTAGTTTAACGGCGAACACTGAAGCTTTCTTT. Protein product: CSASLTANTEAFF.

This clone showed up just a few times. In DNA, the CDR3 is TGTGCCAGCAGTAAAGGACTAGAAGCAGATACGCAGTATTTT. It translates to CASSKGLEADTQYF. The V and J genes are TRBV6-2 or TRBV6-3 and TRBJ2-3; 7 bases are shared with TRBD2. CDR3 length: 14 residues. From germline, CDR1 is MNHEY and CDR2 SVGEGT. The V segment lost 5 bases and the J segment 4 bases; nucleotides outside the gene matches: 6.

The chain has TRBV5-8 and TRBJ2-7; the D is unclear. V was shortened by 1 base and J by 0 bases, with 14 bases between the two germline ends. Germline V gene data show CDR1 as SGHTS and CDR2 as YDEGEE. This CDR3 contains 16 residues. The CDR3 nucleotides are TGTGCCAGCAGCTTGCCCCGTGCAGCTAGCTCCTACGAGCAGTACTTC. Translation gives CASSLPRAASSYEQYF.